Detailed here is one TCR beta chain. Its antigen is not identified. The junction departs from germline at one end; a sequencing error may be responsible. This specimen comes from a study of T-cell reconstitution after alpha-beta-depleted transplantation in children. As it was prepared, the TCRbeta library received unique molecular identifiers. TCRdb re-derived calls from the PCR reads in MiXCR, one entry per CDR3 protein. In the table there are about 470,000 distinct CDR3 sequences, around 46% of which are singletons. This CDR3 spans 15 amino acids. Looked up from germline, CDR1 is SEHNR and CDR2 is FQNEAQ (reference sequence). Study-wide points: Reported findings indicate that, about two months after transplant, alpha-beta T cells came from several hundred expanded clones, which were derived from non-depleted graft cells. A year had passed since transplant, and T-cell counts and diversity by then came mostly from newly produced T cells. Surviving recipient T cells and intrathymic progenitors accounted for some patients' high TCRbeta diversity at day 60.

The sample consisted of PBMCs, taken before TCRalphabeta/CD19-depleted stem cell transplant. The V call is TRBV7-9, the J call TRBJ2-1; possibly TRBD2 for D (6 bases). This sequence was found in a girl aged 2 to 10 with aplastic anemia, due to receive a stem cell transplant. CDR3 loop: CASSLLRDLNNAQFF. Here the CDR3 DNA reads TGTGCCAGCAGCTTACTCCGGGACTTGAACAATGCGCAGTTCTTC.